This T cell receptor beta chain was profiled in a study of blood T cell repertoires in COVID-19. Study context: Acute-phase and convalescent COVID-19 samples originated in the United States, Italy and Spain. In each case, the material was cDNA or gDNA derived from T cells, B-cell-depleted T cells, or PBMCs.

This clone came up once. Measured with immunoSEQ multiplex PCR; TCRdb has only the in-frame clones, and not every one. Of 50,000 to 75,000 clones in the sample, 79% are singletons; the top ten hold more than 3%. The CDR3 covers 15 residues. Per the germline V gene, CDR1 is SGHVS and CDR2 is FNYEAQ. Between the trimmed V and J ends, which lost 5 bases and 0 bases, there was a span of 13 bases. The V and J genes are TRBV7-6 and TRBJ1-1; D perhaps matches TRBD1 (5 bases). Sample: peripheral blood. The TCR comes from a man in his sixties with acute or convalescent COVID-19. CDR3 amino acids: CASSPRQTMNTEAFF. DNA of the CDR3: TGTGCCAGCAGCCCTAGACAGACCATGAACACTGAAGCTTTCTTT.